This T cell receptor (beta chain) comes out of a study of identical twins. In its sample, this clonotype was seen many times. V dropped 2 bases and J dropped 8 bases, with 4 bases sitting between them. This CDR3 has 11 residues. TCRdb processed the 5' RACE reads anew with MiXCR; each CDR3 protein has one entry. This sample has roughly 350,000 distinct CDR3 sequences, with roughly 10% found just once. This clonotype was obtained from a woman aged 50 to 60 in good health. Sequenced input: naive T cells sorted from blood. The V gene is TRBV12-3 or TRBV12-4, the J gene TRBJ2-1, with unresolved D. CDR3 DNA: TGTGCCAGCAGTTTATGGGATGAGCAGTTCTTC. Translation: CASSLWDEQFF.